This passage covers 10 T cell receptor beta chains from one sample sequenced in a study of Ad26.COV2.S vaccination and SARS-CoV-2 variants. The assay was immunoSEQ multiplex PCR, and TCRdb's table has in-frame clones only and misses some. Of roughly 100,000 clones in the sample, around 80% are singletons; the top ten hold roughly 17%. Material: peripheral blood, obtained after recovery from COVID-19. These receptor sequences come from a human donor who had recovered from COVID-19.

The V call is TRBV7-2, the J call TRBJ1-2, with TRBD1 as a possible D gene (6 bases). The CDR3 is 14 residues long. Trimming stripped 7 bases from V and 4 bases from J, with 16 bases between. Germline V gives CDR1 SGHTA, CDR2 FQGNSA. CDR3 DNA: TGTGCCAGCAATGGAAGGGGGGGCACCTATGGCTACACCTTC. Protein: CASNGRGGTYGYTF.

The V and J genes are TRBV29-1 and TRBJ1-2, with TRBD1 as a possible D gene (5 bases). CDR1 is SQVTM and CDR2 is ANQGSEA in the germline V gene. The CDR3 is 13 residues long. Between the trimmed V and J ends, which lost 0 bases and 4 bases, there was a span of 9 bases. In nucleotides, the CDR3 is TGCAGCGTTGAAGATCAGGGAGTCTATGGCTACACCTTC. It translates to CSVEDQGVYGYTF.

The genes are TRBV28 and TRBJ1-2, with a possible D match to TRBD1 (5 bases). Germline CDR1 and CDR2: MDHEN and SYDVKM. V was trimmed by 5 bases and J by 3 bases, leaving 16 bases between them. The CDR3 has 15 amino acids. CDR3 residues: CASSPETTAHYGYTF. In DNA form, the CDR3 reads TGTGCCAGCAGTCCCGAAACGACAGCTCACTATGGCTACACCTTC.

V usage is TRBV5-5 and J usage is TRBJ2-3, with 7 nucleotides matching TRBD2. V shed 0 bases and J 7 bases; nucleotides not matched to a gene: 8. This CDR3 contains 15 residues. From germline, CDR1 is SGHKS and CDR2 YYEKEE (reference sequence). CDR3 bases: TGTGCCAGCAGCTTGGAAGCGGGGCACGTCAATACGCAGTATTTT. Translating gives CASSLEAGHVNTQYF.

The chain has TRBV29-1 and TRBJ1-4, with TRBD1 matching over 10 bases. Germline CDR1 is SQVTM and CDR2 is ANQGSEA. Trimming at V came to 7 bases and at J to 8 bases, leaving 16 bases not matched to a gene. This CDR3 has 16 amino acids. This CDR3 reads CSASGTGDGQDEKLFF. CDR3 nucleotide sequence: TGCAGCGCTAGCGGGACAGGGGACGGGCAGGACGAAAAACTGTTTTTT.

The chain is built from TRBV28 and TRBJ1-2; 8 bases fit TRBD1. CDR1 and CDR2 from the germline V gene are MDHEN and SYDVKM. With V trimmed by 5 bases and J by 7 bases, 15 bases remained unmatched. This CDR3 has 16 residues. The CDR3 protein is CASSDTSTGGWVGYTF. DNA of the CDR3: TGTGCCAGCAGTGACACAAGCACAGGGGGGTGGGTTGGCTACACCTTC.

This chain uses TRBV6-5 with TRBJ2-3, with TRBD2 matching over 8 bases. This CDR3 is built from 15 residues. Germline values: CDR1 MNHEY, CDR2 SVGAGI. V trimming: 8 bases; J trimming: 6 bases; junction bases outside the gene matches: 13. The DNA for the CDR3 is TGTGCCAGCGGGAGAGTCCCGGGACTAGGGGATACGCAGTATTTT. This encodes CASGRVPGLGDTQYF.

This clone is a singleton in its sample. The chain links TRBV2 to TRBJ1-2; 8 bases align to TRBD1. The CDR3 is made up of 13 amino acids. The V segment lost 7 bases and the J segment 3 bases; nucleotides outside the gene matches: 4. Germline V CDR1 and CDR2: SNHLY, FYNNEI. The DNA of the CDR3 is TGTGCCAGCATAGTGGACAGGGACTATGGCTACACCTTC. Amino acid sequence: CASIVDRDYGYTF.

Written as DNA, the CDR3 is TGTGCCAGCAGCTTGGGTGTCGGATACACCGGGGAGCTGTTTTTT. As protein: CASSLGVGYTGELFF. The chain carries TRBV5-6 and TRBJ2-2; D unclear. The germline V gene encodes CDR1 SGHDT and CDR2 YYEEEE. V dropped 0 bases and J dropped 3 bases, with 9 bases sitting between them. The CDR3 covers 15 residues.

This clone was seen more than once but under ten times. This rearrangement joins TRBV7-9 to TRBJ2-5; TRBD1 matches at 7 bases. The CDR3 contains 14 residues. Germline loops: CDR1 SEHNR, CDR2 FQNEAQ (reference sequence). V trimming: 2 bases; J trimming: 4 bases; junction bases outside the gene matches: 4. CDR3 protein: CASSLNGQAETQYF. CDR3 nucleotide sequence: TGTGCCAGCAGCTTAAACGGACAGGCAGAGACCCAGTACTTC.